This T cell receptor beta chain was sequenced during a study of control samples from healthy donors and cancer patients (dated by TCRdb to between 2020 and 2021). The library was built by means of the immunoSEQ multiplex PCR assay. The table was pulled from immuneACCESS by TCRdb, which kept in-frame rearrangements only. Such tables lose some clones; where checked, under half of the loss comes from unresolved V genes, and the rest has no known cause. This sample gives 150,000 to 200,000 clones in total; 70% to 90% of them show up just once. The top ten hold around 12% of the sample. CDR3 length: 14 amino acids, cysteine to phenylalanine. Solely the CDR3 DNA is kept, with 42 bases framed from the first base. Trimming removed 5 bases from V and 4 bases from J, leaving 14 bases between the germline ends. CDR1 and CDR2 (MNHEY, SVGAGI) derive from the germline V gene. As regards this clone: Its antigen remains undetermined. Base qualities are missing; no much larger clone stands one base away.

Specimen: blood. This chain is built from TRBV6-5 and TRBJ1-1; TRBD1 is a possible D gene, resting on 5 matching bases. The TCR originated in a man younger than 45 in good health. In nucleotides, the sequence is TGTGCCAGCAGTCCCTCGAAGGGGTTCACTGAAGCTTTCTTT. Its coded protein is CASSPSKGFTEAFF.